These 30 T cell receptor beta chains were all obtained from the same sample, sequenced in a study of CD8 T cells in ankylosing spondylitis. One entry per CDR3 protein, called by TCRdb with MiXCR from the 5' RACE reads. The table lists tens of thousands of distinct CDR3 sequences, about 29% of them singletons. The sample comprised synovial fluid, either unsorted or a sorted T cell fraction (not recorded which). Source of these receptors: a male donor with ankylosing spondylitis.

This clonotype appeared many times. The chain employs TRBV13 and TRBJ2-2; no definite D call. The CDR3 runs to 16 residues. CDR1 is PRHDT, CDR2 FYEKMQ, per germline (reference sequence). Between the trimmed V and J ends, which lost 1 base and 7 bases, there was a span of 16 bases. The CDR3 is CASSLVGGLGDGELFF. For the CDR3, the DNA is TGTGCCAGCAGCTTAGTCGGCGGTCTTGGGGACGGGGAGCTGTTTTTT.

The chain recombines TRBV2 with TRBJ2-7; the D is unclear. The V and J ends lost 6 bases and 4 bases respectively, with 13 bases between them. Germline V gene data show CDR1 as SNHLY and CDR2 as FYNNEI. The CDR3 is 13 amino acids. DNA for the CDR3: TGTGCCAGCAGCAGCCCTATAGCTTACGAGCAGTACGTC. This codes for CASSSPIAYEQYV.

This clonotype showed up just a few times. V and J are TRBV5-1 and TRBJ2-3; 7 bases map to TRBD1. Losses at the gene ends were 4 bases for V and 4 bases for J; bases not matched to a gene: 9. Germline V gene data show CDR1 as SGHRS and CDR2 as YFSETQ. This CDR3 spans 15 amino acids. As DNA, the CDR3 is TGCGCCAGCAGCGTCAGAGGGGGCGAAGCAGATACGCAGTATTTT. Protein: CASSVRGGEADTQYF.

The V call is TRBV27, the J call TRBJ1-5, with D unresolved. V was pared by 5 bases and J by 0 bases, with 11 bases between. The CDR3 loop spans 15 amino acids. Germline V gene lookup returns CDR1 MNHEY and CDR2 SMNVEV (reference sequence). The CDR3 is CASSPGVTSNQPQHF. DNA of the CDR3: TGTGCCAGCAGTCCGGGTGTAACTAGCAATCAGCCCCAGCATTTT.

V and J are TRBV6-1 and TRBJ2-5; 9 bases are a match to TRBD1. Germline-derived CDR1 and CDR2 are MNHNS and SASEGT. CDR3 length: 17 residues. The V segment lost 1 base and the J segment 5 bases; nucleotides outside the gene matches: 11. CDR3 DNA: TGTGCCAGCAGTGAAGGAGTGACAGGGGGTTCTTACGAGACCCAGTACTTC. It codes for CASSEGVTGGSYETQYF.

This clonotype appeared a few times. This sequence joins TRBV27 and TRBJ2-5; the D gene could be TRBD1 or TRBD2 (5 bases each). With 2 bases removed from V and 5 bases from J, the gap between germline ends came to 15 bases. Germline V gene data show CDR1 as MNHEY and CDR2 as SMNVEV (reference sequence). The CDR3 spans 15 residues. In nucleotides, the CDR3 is TGTGCCAGCAGTTTAAAGGGGCTGAGAGGGGAGACCCAGTACTTC. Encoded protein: CASSLKGLRGETQYF.

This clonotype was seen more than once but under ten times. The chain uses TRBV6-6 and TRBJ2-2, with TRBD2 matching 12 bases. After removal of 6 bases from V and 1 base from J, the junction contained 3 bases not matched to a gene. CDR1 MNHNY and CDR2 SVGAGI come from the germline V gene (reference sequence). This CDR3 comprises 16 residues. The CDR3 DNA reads TGTGCCAGCAGCGGGACTAGCGGGCGGAACACCGGGGAGCTGTTTTTT. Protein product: CASSGTSGRNTGELFF.

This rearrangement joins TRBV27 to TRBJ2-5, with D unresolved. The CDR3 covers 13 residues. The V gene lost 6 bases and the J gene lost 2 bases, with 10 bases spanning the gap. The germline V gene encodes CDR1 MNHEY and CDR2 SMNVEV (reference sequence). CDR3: CASSRREQETQYF. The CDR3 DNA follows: TGTGCCAGCAGCCGACGAGAACAAGAGACCCAGTACTTC.

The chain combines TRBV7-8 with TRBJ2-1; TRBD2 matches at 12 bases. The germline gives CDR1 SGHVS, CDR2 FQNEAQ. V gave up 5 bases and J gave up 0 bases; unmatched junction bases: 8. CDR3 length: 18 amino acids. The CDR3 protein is CASSHPTSGGSSYNEQFF. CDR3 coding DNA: TGTGCCAGCAGCCACCCAACTAGCGGGGGGAGCTCCTACAATGAGCAGTTCTTC.

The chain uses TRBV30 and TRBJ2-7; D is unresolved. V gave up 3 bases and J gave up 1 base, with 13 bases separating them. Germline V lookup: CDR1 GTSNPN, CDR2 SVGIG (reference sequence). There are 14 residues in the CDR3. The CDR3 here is CAWSIWGQSYEQYF. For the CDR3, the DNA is TGTGCCTGGAGCATCTGGGGTCAGTCCTACGAGCAGTACTTC.

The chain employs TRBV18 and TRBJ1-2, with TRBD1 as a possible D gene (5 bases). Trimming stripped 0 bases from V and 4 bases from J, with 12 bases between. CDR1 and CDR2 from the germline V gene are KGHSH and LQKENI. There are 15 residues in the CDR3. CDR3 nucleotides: TGTGCCAGCTCACCACCGGTAGGGACTCTCTATGGCTACACCTTC. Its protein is CASSPPVGTLYGYTF.

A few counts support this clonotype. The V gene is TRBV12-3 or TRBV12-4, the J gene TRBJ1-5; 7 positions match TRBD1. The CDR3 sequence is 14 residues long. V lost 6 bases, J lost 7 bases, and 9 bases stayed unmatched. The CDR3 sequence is CASSQTGSGQPQHF. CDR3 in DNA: TGTGCCAGCAGCCAGACAGGGTCTGGGCAGCCCCAGCATTTT.

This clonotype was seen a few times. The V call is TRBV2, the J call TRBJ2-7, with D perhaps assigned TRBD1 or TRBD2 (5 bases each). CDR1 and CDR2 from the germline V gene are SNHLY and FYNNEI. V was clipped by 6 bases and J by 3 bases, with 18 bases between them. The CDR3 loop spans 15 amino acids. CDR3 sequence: CASRGVEGRLYEQYF. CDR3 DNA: TGTGCCAGCAGGGGAGTTGAGGGACGGCTCTACGAGCAGTACTTC. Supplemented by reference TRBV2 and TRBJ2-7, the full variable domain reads EPEVTQTPSHQVTQMGQEVILRCVPISNHLYFYWYRQILGQKVEFLVSFYNNEISEKSEIFDDQFSVERPDGSNFTLKIRSTKLEDSAMYFCASRGVEGRLYEQYFGPGTRLTVT.

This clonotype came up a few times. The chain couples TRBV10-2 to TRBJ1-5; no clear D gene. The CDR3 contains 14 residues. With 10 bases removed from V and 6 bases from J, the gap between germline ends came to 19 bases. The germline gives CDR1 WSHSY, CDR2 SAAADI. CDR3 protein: CATSGGRWSQPQHF. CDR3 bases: TGCGCCACCTCGGGCGGCCGGTGGAGTCAGCCCCAGCATTTT.

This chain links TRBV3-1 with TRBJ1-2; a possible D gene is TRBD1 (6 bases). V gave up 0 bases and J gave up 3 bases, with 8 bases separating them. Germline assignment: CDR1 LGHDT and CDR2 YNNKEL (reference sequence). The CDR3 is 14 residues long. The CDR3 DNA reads TGTGCCAGCAGCCAAGAAGGGGGTTACTATGGCTACACCTTC. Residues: CASSQEGGYYGYTF.

In DNA, the CDR3 is TGCGCCAGCAGCTTGAGTTTCCGGGACAGCCAGAATGAGCAGTTCTTC. Its translation is CASSLSFRDSQNEQFF. The V call is TRBV5-1, the J call TRBJ2-1; 7 nucleotides match TRBD1. Per the germline V gene, CDR1 is SGHRS and CDR2 is YFSETQ. J lost 7 bases, V lost 1 base, and 11 bases had no gene match. The CDR3 runs 16 residues.

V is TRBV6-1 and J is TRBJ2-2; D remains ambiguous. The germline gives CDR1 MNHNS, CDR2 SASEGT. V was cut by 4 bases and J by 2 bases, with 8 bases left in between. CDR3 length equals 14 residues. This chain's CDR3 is CASSVFENTGELFF. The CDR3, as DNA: TGTGCCAGCAGTGTTTTCGAAAACACCGGGGAGCTGTTTTTT.

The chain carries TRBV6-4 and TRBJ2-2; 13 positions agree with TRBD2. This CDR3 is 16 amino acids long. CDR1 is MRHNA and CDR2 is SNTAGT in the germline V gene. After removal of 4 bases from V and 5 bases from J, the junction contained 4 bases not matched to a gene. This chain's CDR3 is CASSAGLAGETGELFF. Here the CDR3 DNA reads TGTGCCAGCAGTGCAGGACTAGCGGGAGAAACCGGGGAGCTGTTTTTT.

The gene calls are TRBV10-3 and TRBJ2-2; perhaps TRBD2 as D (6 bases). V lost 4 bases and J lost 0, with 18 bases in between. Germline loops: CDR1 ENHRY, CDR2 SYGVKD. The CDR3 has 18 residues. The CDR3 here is CAISGGTIREANTGELFF. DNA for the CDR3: TGTGCCATCAGTGGAGGTACAATCAGGGAGGCGAACACCGGGGAGCTGTTTTTT.

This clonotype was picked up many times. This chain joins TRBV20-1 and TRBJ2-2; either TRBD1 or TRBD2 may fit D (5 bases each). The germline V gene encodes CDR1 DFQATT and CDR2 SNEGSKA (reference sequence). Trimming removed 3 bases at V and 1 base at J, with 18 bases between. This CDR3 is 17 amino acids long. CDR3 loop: CSASYFSGRENTGELFF. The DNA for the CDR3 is TGCAGTGCTAGTTATTTCTCGGGACGGGAGAACACCGGGGAGCTGTTTTTT.

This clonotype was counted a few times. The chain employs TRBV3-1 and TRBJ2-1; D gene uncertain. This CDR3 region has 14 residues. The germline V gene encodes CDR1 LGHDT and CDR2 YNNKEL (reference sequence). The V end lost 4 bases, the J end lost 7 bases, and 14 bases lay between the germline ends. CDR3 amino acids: CASSPDPMTNEQFF. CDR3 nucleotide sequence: TGTGCCAGCAGCCCAGACCCCATGACTAATGAGCAGTTCTTC.

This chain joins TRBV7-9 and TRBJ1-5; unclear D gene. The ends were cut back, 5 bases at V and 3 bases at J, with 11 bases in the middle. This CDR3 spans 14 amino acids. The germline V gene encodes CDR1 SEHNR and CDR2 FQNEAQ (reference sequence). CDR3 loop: CASSQDGYNQPQHF. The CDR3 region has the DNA TGTGCCAGCAGCCAGGACGGATACAATCAGCCCCAGCATTTT.

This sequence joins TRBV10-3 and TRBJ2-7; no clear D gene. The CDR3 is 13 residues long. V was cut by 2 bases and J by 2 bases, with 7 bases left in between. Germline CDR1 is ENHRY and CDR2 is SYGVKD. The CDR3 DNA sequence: TGTGCCATCAGTGAGGCAGGCCCCTACGAGCAGTACTTC. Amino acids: CAISEAGPYEQYF.

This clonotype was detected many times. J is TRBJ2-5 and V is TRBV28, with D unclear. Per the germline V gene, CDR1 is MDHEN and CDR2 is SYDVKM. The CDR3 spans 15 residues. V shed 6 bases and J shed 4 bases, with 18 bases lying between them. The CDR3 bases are TGTGCCAGCAGCCACCCCCACAAGAACGGAGAGACCCAGTACTTC. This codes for CASSHPHKNGETQYF.

The CDR3 DNA follows: TGCAGCGTTGAAGGGGACCCAAACTCTGGAAACACCATATATTTT. Encoded protein: CSVEGDPNSGNTIYF. The V call is TRBV29-1, the J call TRBJ1-3; D is possibly TRBD1 (5 bases). The germline V and J ends were trimmed by 1 base and 0 bases, with 10 bases remaining between them. The CDR3 sequence is 15 residues long. Germline V gene sequence: CDR1 SQVTM, CDR2 ANQGSEA. Looking up the rest from reference TRBV29-1 and TRBJ1-3 gives the full variable domain: SAVISQKPSRDICQRGTSLTIQCQVDSQVTMMFWYRQQPGQSLTLIATANQGSEATYESGFVIDKFPISRPNLTFSTLTVSNMSPEDSSIYLCSVEGDPNSGNTIYFGEGSWLTVV.

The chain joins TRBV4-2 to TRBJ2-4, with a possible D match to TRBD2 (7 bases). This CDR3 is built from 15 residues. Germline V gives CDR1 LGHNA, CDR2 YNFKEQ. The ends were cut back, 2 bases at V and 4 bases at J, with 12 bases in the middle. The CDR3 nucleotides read TGTGCCAGCAGCCAACAAGGGGGGGGGAAAAACATTCAGTACTTC. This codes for CASSQQGGGKNIQYF.

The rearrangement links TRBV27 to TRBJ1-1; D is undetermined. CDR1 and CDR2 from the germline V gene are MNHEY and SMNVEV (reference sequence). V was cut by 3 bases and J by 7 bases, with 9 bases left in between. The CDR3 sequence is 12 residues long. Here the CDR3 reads CASSLVRGEAFF. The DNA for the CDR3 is TGTGCCAGCAGTTTGGTGAGAGGTGAAGCTTTCTTT.

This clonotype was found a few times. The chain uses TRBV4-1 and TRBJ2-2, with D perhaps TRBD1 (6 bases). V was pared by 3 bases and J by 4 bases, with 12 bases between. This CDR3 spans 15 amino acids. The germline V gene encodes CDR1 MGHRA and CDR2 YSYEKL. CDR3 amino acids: CASSHPGERTGELFF. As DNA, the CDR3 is TGCGCCAGCAGCCACCCAGGGGAACGCACCGGGGAGCTGTTTTTT.

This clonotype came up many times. The CDR3 DNA reads as TGTGCCATCAGTGAAGTCGCAGCACGATATGGCTACACCTTC. It specifies CAISEVAARYGYTF. V is TRBV10-3 and J is TRBJ1-2; the D is unclear. Germline CDR1 and CDR2: ENHRY and SYGVKD. V lost 3 bases and J 5 bases, leaving 13 bases between the germline ends. The CDR3 loop spans 14 amino acids.

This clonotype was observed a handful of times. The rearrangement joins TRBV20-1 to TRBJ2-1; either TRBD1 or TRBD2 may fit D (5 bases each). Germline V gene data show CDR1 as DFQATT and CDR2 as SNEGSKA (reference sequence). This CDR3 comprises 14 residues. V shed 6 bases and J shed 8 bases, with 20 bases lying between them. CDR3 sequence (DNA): TGCAGTGCACCACGAGGGGTTACCCGGGATGAGCAGTTCTTC. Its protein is CSAPRGVTRDEQFF.